This T cell receptor (beta chain) was identified in a study of beta chain features in type 1 diabetes. Findings of the study overall: TCRB CDR3s from Type 1 diabetes patients were moderately but significantly shorter in all four CD4+ subsets.

Regarding this clone: The antigen remains undetermined.

Investigators reverse transcribed all isolated RNA, so they sequenced expressed TCRB transcripts. Sequencing used immunoSEQ multiplex PCR; TCRdb keeps in-frame clones, though not all of them. The table lists over 150,000 clones, 7.8% of them singletons. There are 17 residues in the CDR3. Trimming took off 0 bases at V and 1 base at J, with 15 bases between the two ends. CDR1 is LGHNA and CDR2 is YSLEER in the germline V gene. V and J are TRBV4-3 and TRBJ1-2; tentative D call: TRBD1 (5 bases). The sequencing input was central memory CD4+ T cells from blood. The sequence was obtained from a woman aged 40 to 50 with type 1 diabetes. The chain's CDR3 is CASSQDGSWRGNYGYTF. For the CDR3, the DNA is TGCGCCAGCAGCCAAGATGGGAGTTGGAGGGGTAACTATGGCTACACCTTC.